The clone carrying this T cell receptor beta chain was counted a single time. This record comes from a study of blood T cell repertoires in COVID-19. On the study more broadly: The origin of the acute and convalescent COVID-19 samples was the United States, Italy and Spain. T cells, B-cell-depleted T cells, or PBMCs provided the cDNA or gDNA that served as material.

Trimming at V came to 4 bases and at J to 6 bases, leaving 1 base not matched to a gene. The CDR3 totals 13 residues. Germline V CDR1 and CDR2: WSHSY, SAAADI. Original handling: Estimation of nucleated cell counts was performed using reference gene primer amplification. Profiling relied on immunoSEQ multiplex PCR, and the TCRdb table lists in-frame clones only, not all of them. V, J and clone size are those of that table, while D and trimming were read from the DNA. The table lists around 290,000 clones, about 89% of them singletons. Followed longitudinally, the Seattle patients had been enrolled during active infection.

Sequencing was done on a sample of peripheral blood. The V call is TRBV10-2, the J call TRBJ2-2, with 8 nucleotides matching TRBD1. This clonotype was sampled from a woman in her twenties or thirties with COVID-19, enrolled during active disease. CDR3 nucleotides: TGCGCCAGCAGTGGGACAGGGTCCGGGGAGCTGTTTTTT. It codes for CASSGTGSGELFF.